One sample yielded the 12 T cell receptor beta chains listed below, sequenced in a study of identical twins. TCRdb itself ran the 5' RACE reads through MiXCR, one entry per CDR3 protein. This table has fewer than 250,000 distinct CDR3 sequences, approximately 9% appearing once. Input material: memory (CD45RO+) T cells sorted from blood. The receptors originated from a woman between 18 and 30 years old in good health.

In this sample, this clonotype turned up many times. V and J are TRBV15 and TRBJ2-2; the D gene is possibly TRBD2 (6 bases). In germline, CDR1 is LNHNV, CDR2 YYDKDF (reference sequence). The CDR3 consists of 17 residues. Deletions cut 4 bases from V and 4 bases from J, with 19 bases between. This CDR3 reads CATSTPATSWGTGELFF. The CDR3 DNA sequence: TGTGCCACCAGCACCCCCGCTACTAGCTGGGGCACCGGGGAGCTGTTTTTT.

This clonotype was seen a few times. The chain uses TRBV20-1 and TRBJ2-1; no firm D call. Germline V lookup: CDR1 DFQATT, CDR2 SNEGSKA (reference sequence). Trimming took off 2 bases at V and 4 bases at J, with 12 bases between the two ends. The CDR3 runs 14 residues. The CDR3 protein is CSARLMTAYNEQFF. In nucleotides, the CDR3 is TGCAGTGCTAGATTGATGACTGCGTACAATGAGCAGTTCTTC.

CDR3 loop: CASSVANTEAFF. CDR3 sequence (DNA): TGTGCCAGCAGCGTGGCGAACACTGAAGCTTTCTTT. This chain connects TRBV9 to TRBJ1-1; D is unresolved. CDR1 and CDR2 from the germline V gene are SGDLS and YYNGEE. The CDR3 runs to 12 residues. The V end lost 2 bases, the J end lost 1 base, and 3 bases lay between the germline ends.

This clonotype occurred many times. CDR3 sequence (DNA): TGTGCCAGCAGTTCACCGGGCTACGAGCAGTACTTC. Translating gives CASSSPGYEQYF. The V call is TRBV6-6, the J call TRBJ2-7; D not resolved. The germline V gene encodes CDR1 MNHNY and CDR2 SVGAGI (reference sequence). V was shortened by 4 bases and J by 3 bases, with 7 bases between the two germline ends. CDR3 length equals 12 residues.

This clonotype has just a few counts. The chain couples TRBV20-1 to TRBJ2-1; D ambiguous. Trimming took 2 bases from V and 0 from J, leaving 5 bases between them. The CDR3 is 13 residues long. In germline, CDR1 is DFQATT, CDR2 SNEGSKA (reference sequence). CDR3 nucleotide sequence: TGCAGTGCTAGACAGTACTCCTACAATGAGCAGTTCTTC. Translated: CSARQYSYNEQFF.

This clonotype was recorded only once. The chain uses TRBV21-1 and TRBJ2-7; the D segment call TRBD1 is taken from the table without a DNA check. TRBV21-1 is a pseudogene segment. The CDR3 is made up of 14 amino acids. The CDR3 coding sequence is TGTGCCAGCAGCACTGGGGACCACTCCTACGAGCAGTACTTC. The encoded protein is CASSTGDHSYEQYF.

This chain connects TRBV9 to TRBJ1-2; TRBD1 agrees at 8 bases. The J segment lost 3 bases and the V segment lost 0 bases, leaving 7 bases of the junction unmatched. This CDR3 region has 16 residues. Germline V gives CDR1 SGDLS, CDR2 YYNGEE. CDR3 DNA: TGTGCCAGCAGCGTAGAGGCAGGGGGCTCGGACTATGGCTACACCTTC. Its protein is CASSVEAGGSDYGYTF.

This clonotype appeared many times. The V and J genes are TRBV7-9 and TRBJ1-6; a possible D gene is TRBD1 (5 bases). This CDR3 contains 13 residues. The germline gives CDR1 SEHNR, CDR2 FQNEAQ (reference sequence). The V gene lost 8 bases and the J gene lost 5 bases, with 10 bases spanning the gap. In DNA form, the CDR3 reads TGTGCCAGCCAACCAGGGAATAATTCACCCCTCCACTTT. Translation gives CASQPGNNSPLHF.

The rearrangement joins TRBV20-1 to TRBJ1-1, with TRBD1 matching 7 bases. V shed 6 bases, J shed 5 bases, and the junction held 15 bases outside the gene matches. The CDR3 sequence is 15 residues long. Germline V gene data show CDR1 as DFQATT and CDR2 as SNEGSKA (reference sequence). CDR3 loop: CSATQTTGSKTEAFF. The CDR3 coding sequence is TGCAGTGCAACCCAGACGACAGGGAGTAAGACTGAAGCTTTCTTT.

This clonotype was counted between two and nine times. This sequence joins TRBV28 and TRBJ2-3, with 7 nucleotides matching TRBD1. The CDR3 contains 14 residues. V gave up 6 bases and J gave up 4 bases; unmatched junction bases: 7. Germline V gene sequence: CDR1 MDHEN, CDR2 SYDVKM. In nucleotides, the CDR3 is TGTGCCAGCAGGACGACAGGGCGGCCAGATACGCAGTATTTT. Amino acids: CASRTTGRPDTQYF.

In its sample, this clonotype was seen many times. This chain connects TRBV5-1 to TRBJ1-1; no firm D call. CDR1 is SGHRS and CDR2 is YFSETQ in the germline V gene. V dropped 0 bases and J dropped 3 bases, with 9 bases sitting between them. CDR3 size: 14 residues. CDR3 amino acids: CASSLVRPDTEAFF. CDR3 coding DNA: TGCGCCAGCAGCTTGGTGCGGCCGGACACTGAAGCTTTCTTT.

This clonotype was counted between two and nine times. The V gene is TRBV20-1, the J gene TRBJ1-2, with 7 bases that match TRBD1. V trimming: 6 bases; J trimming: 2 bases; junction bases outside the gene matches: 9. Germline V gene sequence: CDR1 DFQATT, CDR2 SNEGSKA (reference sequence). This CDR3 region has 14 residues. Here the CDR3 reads CSAPRQGTNYGYTF. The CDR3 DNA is TGCAGTGCGCCCAGACAGGGAACCAACTATGGCTACACCTTC.